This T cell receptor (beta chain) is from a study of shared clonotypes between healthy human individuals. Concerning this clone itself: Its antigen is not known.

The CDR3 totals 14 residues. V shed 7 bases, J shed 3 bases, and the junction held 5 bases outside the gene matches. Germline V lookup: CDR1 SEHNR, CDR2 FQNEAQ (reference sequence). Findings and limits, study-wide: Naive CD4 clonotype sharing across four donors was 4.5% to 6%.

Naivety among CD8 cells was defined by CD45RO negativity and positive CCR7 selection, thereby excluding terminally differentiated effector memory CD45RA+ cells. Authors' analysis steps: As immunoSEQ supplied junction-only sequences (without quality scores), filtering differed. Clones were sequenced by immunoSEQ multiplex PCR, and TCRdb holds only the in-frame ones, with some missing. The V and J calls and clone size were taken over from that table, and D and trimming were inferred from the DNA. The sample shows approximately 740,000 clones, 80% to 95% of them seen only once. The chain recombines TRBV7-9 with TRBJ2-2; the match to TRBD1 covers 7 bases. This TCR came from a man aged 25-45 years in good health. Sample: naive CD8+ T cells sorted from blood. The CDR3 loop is CASTGQIHTGELFF. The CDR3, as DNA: TGTGCCAGCACGGGACAGATTCACACCGGGGAGCTGTTTTTT.